This TCR beta chain is drawn from a study of cytomegalovirus exposure and HLA in healthy donors. At the level of the study: Roughly 179 million T cells yielded approximately 100 million unique TCR beta sequences, as an earlier analysis found. Study results and caveats: Researchers reportedly found TCR beta sequences accurately predicted most subjects' HLA-A and HLA-B alleles.

Worth noting for this clone: Its specificity is unknown.

PCR employed 60 Vbeta and 13 Jbeta primers. Original data processing: Around 10 million of the about 80 million unique TCR beta chains counted in a later analysis were shared. Using immunoSEQ multiplex PCR, the repertoire was profiled, and TCRdb retains in-frame clones only, with some absent. The V and J calls and clone size come from that table; D and trimming were worked out from the DNA. This table holds 150,000 to 200,000 clones, 80% to 90% found once. This sequence originates from a man aged 35 to 55 in good health and CMV-seropositive. Sequencing input: PBMCs.

The CDR3 protein is CAISASINAGHNEQFF. Here the CDR3 DNA reads TGTGCCATCAGTGCTTCTATAAATGCAGGGCACAATGAGCAGTTCTTC. The gene calls are TRBV10-3 and TRBJ2-1; possible D gene TRBD1, 5 bases. Trimming stripped 4 bases from V and 5 bases from J, with 18 bases between. Germline CDR1 and CDR2: ENHRY and SYGVKD. The CDR3 is 16 residues long.